One TCR beta chain is described in this entry. This entry is derived from a study of T cell changes during pregnancy in multiple sclerosis. The V end was cut by 3 bases, the J end by 6 bases, with 10 bases between. Germline V gene data show CDR1 as SGHNT and CDR2 as YYREEE (reference sequence). CDR3 length: 14 amino acids. Data came from immunoSEQ multiplex PCR; TCRdb stores just in-frame clones and leaves some out. This repertoire shows about 31,000 clones, just over 90% found once; its top ten account for about 4.5%. This sequence joins TRBV5-4 and TRBJ1-6; unclear D gene. This clonotype originated in a female donor with multiple sclerosis, enrolled in a pregnancy study. Sequenced here: CD8+ T cells from peripheral blood mononuclear cells, sampled in the second trimester of pregnancy. Written as DNA, the CDR3 is TGTGCCAGCAGCTCCGGGGAGCCTAATTCACCCCTCCACTTT. Translating it yields CASSSGEPNSPLHF.